Shown below are 10 T cell receptor beta chains from a single sample sequenced in a study of control samples from healthy donors and cancer patients. Assay: immunoSEQ multiplex PCR; the TCRdb copy retains only in-frame clones and omits some. Of tens of thousands of clones listed, about 90% are singletons. Sequencing was carried out using blood. These receptors all stem from a woman aged 50 to 60 in good health.

This clone was detected once. The V and J genes are TRBV5-6 and TRBJ2-1; weak D call: TRBD2 (6 bases). Trimming took 3 bases from V and 10 from J, leaving 11 bases between them. The CDR3 sequence is 12 residues long. Germline V gene sequence: CDR1 SGHDT, CDR2 YYEEEE. CDR3 sequence (DNA): TGTGCCAGCAGCTCGGGGACTTGGGAGCAGTTCTTC. Translation: CASSSGTWEQFF.

The V call is TRBV12-2, the J call TRBJ1-5. TRBV12-2 is assigned pseudogene status. This CDR3 spans 16 amino acids. The chain's CDR3 is CASRLTPGRHNQPQHF. Here the CDR3 DNA reads TGTGCAAGTCGCTTAACCCCAGGACGGCACAATCAGCCCCAGCATTTT.

V and J are TRBV3-1 (or the pseudogene TRBV3-2) and TRBJ1-6, with a possible D match to TRBD1 (5 bases). With 4 bases removed from V and 8 bases from J, the gap between germline ends came to 15 bases. CDR1 and CDR2 from the germline V gene are LGHDT and YNNKEL (reference sequence). The CDR3 has 15 amino acids. Here the CDR3 DNA reads TGTGCCAGCAGCCTGGGACCCGGGTCTCATTCACCCCTCCACTTT. Translating it yields CASSLGPGSHSPLHF.

The CDR3 nucleotides are TGTGCCAGTAGTATATCTAGCGGCTACGAGCAGTACTTC. It codes for CASSISSGYEQYF. The chain combines TRBV19 with TRBJ2-7, with TRBD2 matching over 7 bases. V lost 2 bases, J lost 3 bases, and 1 base stayed unmatched. This CDR3 has 13 amino acids. Germline V lookup: CDR1 LNHDA, CDR2 SQIVND (reference sequence).

This sequence joins TRBV4-1 and TRBJ1-4; 9 bases are shared with TRBD1. This CDR3 has 16 residues. Trimming took 2 bases from V and 7 from J; bases not matched to a gene: 8. Germline V gene sequence: CDR1 MGHRA, CDR2 YSYEKL. The CDR3 region is CASSQSSGTGTEKLFF. Here the CDR3 DNA reads TGCGCCAGCAGCCAAAGCTCCGGGACAGGGACTGAAAAACTGTTTTTT.

The genes are TRBV9 and TRBJ2-7; 9 bases line up with TRBD2. Looked up from germline, CDR1 is SGDLS and CDR2 is YYNGEE. V gave up 4 bases and J gave up 4 bases; unmatched junction bases: 6. This CDR3 spans 14 amino acids. CDR3 DNA: TGTGCCAGCAGCCCCCTAGCGGGAAGGTACGAGCAGTACTTC. Its translation: CASSPLAGRYEQYF.

This chain connects TRBV10-3 to TRBJ1-1; tentative D call: TRBD1 (6 bases). The germline V gene encodes CDR1 ENHRY and CDR2 SYGVKD. This CDR3 spans 14 amino acids. Deletions cut 10 bases from V and 1 base from J, with 16 bases between. This CDR3 is CATQTQGQNTEAFF. CDR3 coding DNA: TGTGCCACCCAGACACAGGGCCAGAACACTGAAGCTTTCTTT.

The chain employs TRBV24-1 and TRBJ2-3, with 10 positions matching TRBD2. J lost 2 bases, V lost 0 bases, and 10 bases had no gene match. The germline CDR1 and CDR2 sequences are KGHDR and SFDVKD. The CDR3 is made up of 19 amino acids. The CDR3 reads CATSDLPVLAGVLTDTQYF. CDR3 nucleotides: TGTGCCACCAGTGATTTGCCTGTGCTAGCGGGAGTTCTCACAGATACGCAGTATTTT.

The chain couples TRBV28 to TRBJ1-1; TRBD1 matches 11 bases. Losses at the gene ends were 6 bases for V and 7 bases for J; bases not matched to a gene: 13. The germline V gene encodes CDR1 MDHEN and CDR2 SYDVKM. This CDR3 has 16 amino acids. The CDR3 loop is CASRFRDRGAQREAFF. Written as DNA, the CDR3 is TGTGCCAGCAGGTTCCGGGACAGGGGGGCCCAACGTGAAGCTTTCTTT.

The chain employs TRBV5-4 and TRBJ1-1, with D tentatively TRBD1 (5 bases). V was pared by 4 bases and J by 11 bases, with 24 bases between. Germline V gene data show CDR1 as SGHNT and CDR2 as YYREEE (reference sequence). This CDR3 is 15 amino acids long. This CDR3 reads CASSRAQGRPLFAFF. DNA of the CDR3: TGTGCCAGCAGCCGGGCCCAGGGAAGGCCCTTATTTGCTTTCTTT.